This section outlines one TCR beta chain sequence together with its context. Original processing notes: From reference gene primer amplification, estimates of nucleated cell counts were derived. Sequencing was performed with immunoSEQ multiplex PCR; in TCRdb, only in-frame clones are kept and a portion is missing. Clonal size and the V and J genes are those of that table, whereas D and trimming came from the DNA. This table holds 120,000 to 150,000 clones, roughly 86% found once. The record originates from a study of blood T cell repertoires in COVID-19. Study information: From T cells, B-cell-depleted T cells, or PBMCs came the material, which was cDNA or gDNA.

The J segment lost 1 base and the V segment lost 3 bases, leaving 5 bases of the junction unmatched. This CDR3 is 15 amino acids long. The germline V gene has CDR1 SNHLY and CDR2 FYNNEI. In terms of age and location, participants ranged from roughly 18 to 95 years and lived in about two dozen US areas. Sequenced: PBMCs or T cells enriched from blood (not recorded which). This clonotype was sampled from a woman in her forties or fifties with acute COVID-19. The genes are TRBV2 and TRBJ2-7, with 8 nucleotides matching TRBD2. DNA of the CDR3: TGTGCCAGCAGTGAGCAGGGACTAGGATCCTACGAGCAGTACTTC. Amino acid sequence: CASSEQGLGSYEQYF.